The following is a TCR beta chain sequence with its context. This record belongs to a study of blood T cell repertoires in COVID-19. Turning to the study itself: T cells, B-cell-depleted T cells, or PBMCs supplied cDNA or gDNA.

Per the original data handling: Estimates of nucleated cell counts were drawn from the amplification of reference gene primers. Produced via immunoSEQ multiplex PCR; TCRdb's table is partial and in-frame only. Clone size and V and J calls were adopted from that table, with D and trimming inferred from the DNA. This sample carries about 210,000 clones, 75% to 90% of them seen once, and the ten largest clones take 4.8%. This CDR3 is built from 13 residues. Germline V lookup: CDR1 SNHLY, CDR2 FYNNEI. The source of this sequence is a woman between 40 and 50 years old with acute or convalescent COVID-19. Sequencing was carried out using peripheral blood. The V and J genes are TRBV2 and TRBJ2-2; 8 bases are shared with TRBD1. In DNA, the CDR3 is TGTGCGGCGCAGGGGGCGCGGCTCGGGGAGCTGTTTTTT. Amino acids: CAAQGARLGELFF.